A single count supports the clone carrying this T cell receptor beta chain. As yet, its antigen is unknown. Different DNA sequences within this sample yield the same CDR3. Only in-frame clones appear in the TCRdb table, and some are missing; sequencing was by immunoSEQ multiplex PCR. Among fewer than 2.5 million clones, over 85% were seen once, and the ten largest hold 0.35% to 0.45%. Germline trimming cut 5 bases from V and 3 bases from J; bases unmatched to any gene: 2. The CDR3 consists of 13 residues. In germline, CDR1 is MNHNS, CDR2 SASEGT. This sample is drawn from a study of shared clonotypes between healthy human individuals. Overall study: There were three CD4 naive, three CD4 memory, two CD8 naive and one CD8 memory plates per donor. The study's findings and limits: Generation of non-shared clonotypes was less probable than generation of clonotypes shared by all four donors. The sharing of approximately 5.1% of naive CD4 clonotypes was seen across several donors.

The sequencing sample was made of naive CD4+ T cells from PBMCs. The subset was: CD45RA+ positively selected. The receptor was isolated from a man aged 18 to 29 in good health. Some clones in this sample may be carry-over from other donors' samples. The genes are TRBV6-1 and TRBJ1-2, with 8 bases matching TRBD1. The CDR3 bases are TGTGCCAGCAGTCACAGGGGGGACTATGGCTACACCTTC. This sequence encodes CASSHRGDYGYTF.